Shown below are 18 T cell receptor beta chains from a single sample sequenced in a study of cytomegalovirus exposure and HLA in healthy donors. PCR used 60 Vbeta primers and 13 Jbeta primers. Profiling relied on immunoSEQ multiplex PCR, and the TCRdb table lists in-frame clones only, not all of them. The sample comprises 7,000 or so clones, 45% to 60% of which are singletons, and about 6% rests with the top ten. Input material: PBMCs. All receptors come from a young man in good health and CMV-seropositive.

V is TRBV30 and J is TRBJ1-2; possibly TRBD1 for D (5 bases). Trimming removed 3 bases at V and 8 bases at J, with 13 bases between. The CDR3 contains 12 residues. CDR1 and CDR2 from the germline V gene are GTSNPN and SVGIG (reference sequence). In nucleotides, the CDR3 is TGTGCCTGGAGCCCAGGGCCTGTGGGCTACACCTTC. Its protein product is CAWSPGPVGYTF.

This chain uses TRBV6-6 with TRBJ1-3; D may be TRBD1 (6 bases). V lost 2 bases to trimming and J lost 1 base, with 9 bases between them. This CDR3 spans 15 amino acids. The germline V gene has CDR1 MNHNY and CDR2 SVGAGI (reference sequence). Here the CDR3 reads CASSYTGISGNTIYF. The CDR3 nucleotides read TGTGCCAGCAGTTACACAGGGATTTCTGGAAACACCATATATTTT.

The V call is TRBV4-3, the J call TRBJ2-7; the match to TRBD1 covers 7 bases. There are 15 residues in the CDR3. With 3 bases clipped from V and 7 bases from J, the junction kept 12 bases outside the gene matches. Germline assignment: CDR1 LGHNA and CDR2 YSLEER. The CDR3 DNA reads TGCGCCAGCAGCCAGGACCTTGGACAGGTTGGGGAGCAGTACTTC. Amino acids: CASSQDLGQVGEQYF.

This clone has only one observation. CDR3 in DNA: TGTGCCTGGAGGGGCCAGGTCAATCAGCCCCAGCATTTT. It specifies CAWRGQVNQPQHF. This chain links TRBV30 with TRBJ1-5; D ambiguous. In germline, CDR1 is GTSNPN, CDR2 SVGIG (reference sequence). This CDR3 spans 13 amino acids. Trimming cost V 3 bases and J 3 bases, with 9 bases left between them. Full variable domain (missing parts from reference TRBV30 and TRBJ1-5): SQTIHQWPATLVQPVGSPLSLECTVEGTSNPNLYWYRQAAGRGLQLLFYSVGIGQISSEVPQNLSASRPQDRQFILSSKKLLLSDSGFYLCAWRGQVNQPQHFGDGTRLSIL.

A few counts support this clone. The J gene is TRBJ2-7, the V gene TRBV29-1, with 7 nucleotides matching TRBD1. This CDR3 has 12 amino acids. Germline CDR1 SQVTM, CDR2 ANQGSEA. J was trimmed by 5 bases and V by 4 bases; bases with no gene match: 5. The CDR3: CSVGQGNHEQYF. The CDR3 DNA follows: TGCAGCGTTGGACAGGGAAACCACGAGCAGTACTTC.

This clone has just a few counts. The V call is TRBV6-1, the J call TRBJ1-1; 10 nucleotides match TRBD1. The CDR3 has 15 residues. Germline values: CDR1 MNHNS, CDR2 SASEGT. J gave up 2 bases and V 4 bases, and 4 bases lay outside the gene matches. CDR3 in amino acids: CASSARTGGNTEAFF. The DNA for the CDR3 is TGTGCCAGCAGTGCTCGGACAGGGGGAAACACTGAAGCTTTCTTT.

The chain combines TRBV4-1 with TRBJ2-1; TRBD2 agrees at 10 bases. Germline V gene data show CDR1 as MGHRA and CDR2 as YSYEKL. This CDR3 region has 17 residues. Trimming at V came to 2 bases and at J to 7 bases, leaving 11 bases not matched to a gene. CDR3 in DNA: TGCGCCAGCAGCCAATTACCCCCGGGACTAGCGAGAAATGAGCAGTTCTTC. This sequence encodes CASSQLPPGLARNEQFF.

The V gene is TRBV2, the J gene TRBJ2-5; D is ambiguous. Looked up from germline, CDR1 is SNHLY and CDR2 is FYNNEI. This CDR3 has 13 residues. V lost 5 bases and J 2 bases, leaving 9 bases between the germline ends. The CDR3 region is CASSLVVQETQYF. The CDR3 DNA follows: TGTGCCAGCAGTTTAGTGGTTCAAGAGACCCAGTACTTC.

The chain recombines TRBV6-5 with TRBJ1-2; D perhaps matches TRBD1 (6 bases). This CDR3 region has 15 residues. Trimming stripped 2 bases from V and 3 bases from J, with 13 bases between. The germline V gene encodes CDR1 MNHEY and CDR2 SVGAGI. CDR3 in DNA: TGTGCCAGCAGTTACGGGCAGGGGTTATACTATGGCTACACCTTC. Its translation is CASSYGQGLYYGYTF.

V is TRBV29-1 and J is TRBJ1-2; 7 positions match TRBD1. The CDR3 is made up of 12 amino acids. In germline, CDR1 is SQVTM, CDR2 ANQGSEA. The ends lost 7 bases at V and 4 bases at J; junction bases unmatched: 6. Here the CDR3 DNA reads TGCAGCGGCCTCACAGGGGCCTATGGCTACACCTTC. Translation gives CSGLTGAYGYTF.

This chain links TRBV29-1 with TRBJ2-2; tentatively, D is TRBD1 (5 bases). Trimming removed 7 bases at V and 2 bases at J, with 17 bases between. The CDR3 runs 15 residues. CDR1 and CDR2 (germline): SQVTM, ANQGSEA. The CDR3 protein is CSGTWADTNTGELFF. The CDR3 DNA is TGCAGCGGGACATGGGCGGACACTAACACCGGGGAGCTGTTTTTT.

This sequence joins TRBV11-1 and TRBJ1-1; D remains unclear. The germline V gene encodes CDR1 SGHAT and CDR2 FQDESV (reference sequence). V shed 1 base and J shed 6 bases, with 12 bases lying between them. This CDR3 has 14 amino acids. The CDR3 loop is CASSLEIRVPEAFF. The DNA of the CDR3 is TGTGCCAGCAGCTTAGAGATCCGGGTCCCTGAAGCTTTCTTT. Supplemented by reference TRBV11-1 and TRBJ1-1, the full variable domain reads EAEVAQSPRYKITEKSQAVAFWCDPISGHATLYWYRQILGQGPELLVQFQDESVVDDSQLPKDRFSAERLKGVDSTLKIQPAELGDSAMYLCASSLEIRVPEAFFGQGTRLTVV.

V is TRBV29-1 and J is TRBJ2-5, with D possibly TRBD2 on 6 matching bases. Trimming left V 3 bases short and J 0 bases short, with 14 bases between. The V gene's germline CDR1 is SQVTM and CDR2 ANQGSEA. This CDR3 spans 15 amino acids. CDR3 sequence reads: CSVDGTRSYQETQYF. DNA for the CDR3: TGCAGCGTTGACGGGACTCGGAGCTACCAAGAGACCCAGTACTTC.

This clone was recorded a few times. V and J are TRBV6-4 and TRBJ2-1; D perhaps matches TRBD2 (6 bases). The CDR3 has 16 amino acids. The V and J ends lost 0 bases and 8 bases respectively, with 17 bases between them. Germline V CDR1 and CDR2: MRHNA, SNTAGT. CDR3 bases: TGTGCCAGCAGTGACTCGGCTGGGGGGAGTGGAGATGAGCAGTTCTTC. Encoded protein: CASSDSAGGSGDEQFF.

A few counts support this clone. The chain couples TRBV6-5 to TRBJ2-7; a weak D match, TRBD2 (6 bases). The V end was cut by 10 bases, the J end by 6 bases, with 16 bases between. The CDR3 is made up of 12 amino acids. Germline V gene lookup returns CDR1 MNHEY and CDR2 SVGAGI. The CDR3 DNA is TGTGCCACCTACCCGGGGGTGGGCGAGCAGTACTTC. Its translation: CATYPGVGEQYF.

The chain joins TRBV20-1 to TRBJ1-2, with D tentatively TRBD1 (6 bases). V lost 3 bases to trimming and J lost 14 bases, with 16 bases between them. Germline values: CDR1 DFQATT, CDR2 SNEGSKA (reference sequence). CDR3 length equals 11 residues. CDR3 sequence (DNA): TGCAGTGCTAGCGACGGACAGACGGGAACCTTC. This sequence encodes CSASDGQTGTF.

The V and J genes are TRBV30 and TRBJ1-1; D may be TRBD1 (5 bases). Germline V gene data show CDR1 as GTSNPN and CDR2 as SVGIG (reference sequence). Trimming stripped 2 bases from V and 5 bases from J, with 9 bases between. CDR3 size: 12 residues. The CDR3 DNA sequence: TGTGCCTGGAGTACGGGGGGGACTGAAGCTTTCTTT. Its protein product is CAWSTGGTEAFF. Using reference TRBV30 and TRBJ1-1 for the parts outside the CDR3, the full variable domain is SQTIHQWPATLVQPVGSPLSLECTVEGTSNPNLYWYRQAAGRGLQLLFYSVGIGQISSEVPQNLSASRPQDRQFILSSKKLLLSDSGFYLCAWSTGGTEAFFGQGTRLTVV.

The chain is built from TRBV4-1 and TRBJ1-4; D gene ambiguous. This CDR3 has 16 residues. The ends were cut back, 0 bases at V and 5 bases at J, with 13 bases in the middle. CDR1 and CDR2 (germline): MGHRA, YSYEKL. For the CDR3, the DNA is TGCGCCAGCAGCCAAGAGAACACTGGACTAAATGAAAAACTGTTTTTT. Encoded protein: CASSQENTGLNEKLFF.